This T cell receptor beta chain was captured by sequencing in a study of blood T cell repertoires in COVID-19 (dated by TCRdb to 2020 to 2021). At the level of the whole study: The collaborator samples originated in the United States, Italy and Spain and spanned the acute and convalescent phases of COVID-19. The prospective study material was composed of cDNA or gDNA derived from T cells, B-cell-depleted T cells, or PBMCs. Deeply sampled blood TCRbeta repertoires from subjects exposed to, actively infected with, or recovered from COVID-19 were included in the dataset. The repertoires were released in a freely available public database meant as a resource for research on the immune response to SARS-CoV-2. Samples came from the ongoing ImmuneRACE study (first 160 participants) plus 1,254 subjects from 6 global collaborators. Sample metadata almost always included a de-identified subject ID, COVID-19 status, age in years and sex. Where HLA class I and class II types were available, the types were taken from metadata supplied by the sample provider, not from assay-based typing. Study-level results and caveats: The quantity of clinical and demographic metadata differed by source and by participant and was supplied without curation.

Each collaborating institution followed its own protocols to collect whole blood in K2EDTA tubes. For TCRbeta analysis, collaborators shipped samples as frozen whole blood, isolated PBMCs, or DNA extracted from either of those sample types. The germline V gene gives CDR1 as MNHEY and CDR2 as SVGAGI. The CDR3 covers 14 residues, taking in both the cysteine and the phenylalanine. Only the CDR3 part of the read is kept: 42 bases, read in frame from the first base. V and J lose 6 bases and 2 bases, and a span of 14 bases separates them. Notes on this clone: Its antigen remains unidentified. The sample holds no much larger clone one base away, and base qualities are not on file.

TCRbeta CDR3 regions were amplified from genomic DNA by means of the immunoSEQ Assay, a bias-controlled multiplex PCR. On the study's bioinformatics: Within the assay, amplification of reference gene primers was used to estimate how many nucleated cells each sample contained. To quantify the absolute abundance of each unique TCRbeta CDR3 rearrangement, sequence reads were collapsed and filtered. For each sample, productive Simpson clonality was calculated as the square root of Simpson's diversity index over productive rearrangements. TCRdb obtained this table from immuneACCESS and retained in-frame rearrangements with V and J assigned. These tables miss some clones; where compared with another copy, unresolved V genes account for less than half of the shortfall, and the remainder is unexplained. V and J calls and clone size are given by that table; D and trimming were obtained from the DNA. The sample data list approximately 250,000 clones, and 86% of these were observed just once. The top ten hold less than 4.5% of the sample.

The chain was built from TRBV6-5 and TRBJ2-7; the D segment could be TRBD1, given 5 matching bases. The receptor comes from a man younger than 35 with active or convalescent COVID-19. The material sequenced was peripheral blood. In nucleotides, the sequence is TGTGCCAGCAGAGGACAAGAGGCCCCCTACGAGCAGTACTTC. Translated, this is CASRGQEAPYEQYF.